These T cell receptor beta chains were read from a single sample in a study of T cell repertoires in breast cancer. TCRdb analysed the emulsion pairing reads with MiXCR anew, one entry per CDR3 protein. The sample has nearly 40,000 distinct CDR3 sequences; about 50% are singletons. Sample: CD8+ T cells. The receptors were sampled from a pool of human donors with breast cancer or a healthy control (not recorded which). CDR3s include the opening cysteine and the closing phenylalanine or tryptophan. The order of the fields is clone size, CDR3 length, J gene, V gene, D gene, CDR3 protein, CDR3 DNA. A D gene is named only where the DNA matches it firmly. Only some rows state a clone size, as once, few, many or a class for expanded clones.

clone size: once
CDR3 length: 15
J gene: TRBJ1-2
V gene: TRBV5-1
D gene: TRBD1
CDR3 protein: CASSLGQGSTYGYTF
CDR3 DNA: TGCGCCAGCAGCCTGGGACAGGGAAGTACCTATGGCTACACCTTC

clone size: NA
CDR3 length: 13
J gene: TRBJ2-1
V gene: TRBV3-1
D gene: TRBD1
CDR3 protein: CASSLQGKSEQFF
CDR3 DNA: TGTGCCAGCAGCCTACAGGGGAAGTCTGAGCAGTTCTTC

clone size: NA
CDR3 length: 15
J gene: TRBJ2-3
V gene: TRBV20-1
D gene: NA
CDR3 protein: CSAREGGPSTDTQYF
CDR3 DNA: TGCAGTGCTAGAGAGGGGGGCCCAAGCACAGATACGCAGTATTTT

clone size: NA
CDR3 length: 15
J gene: TRBJ2-1
V gene: TRBV6-5
D gene: TRBD2
CDR3 protein: CASSYGTSGTSEQFF
CDR3 DNA: TGTGCCAGCAGTTACGGGACTAGCGGGACCAGTGAGCAGTTCTTC

clone size: NA
CDR3 length: 15
J gene: TRBJ2-2
V gene: TRBV6-1
D gene: NA
CDR3 protein: CANLRRLRATGELFF
CDR3 DNA: TGTGCCAACCTAAGACGACTCCGGGCCACCGGGGAGCTGTTTTTT

clone size: NA
CDR3 length: 17
J gene: TRBJ2-1
V gene: TRBV3-1
D gene: TRBD1
CDR3 protein: CASSQGPGQRVDNEQFF
CDR3 DNA: TGTGCCAGCAGCCAAGGCCCGGGACAGAGAGTCGACAATGAGCAGTTCTTC

clone size: NA
CDR3 length: 13
J gene: TRBJ1-1
V gene: TRBV12-3/TRBV12-4
D gene: NA
CDR3 protein: CASSFESGAEAFF
CDR3 DNA: TGTGCCAGCAGCTTCGAGAGTGGGGCTGAAGCTTTCTTT

clone size: NA
CDR3 length: 15
J gene: TRBJ2-3
V gene: TRBV20-1
D gene: NA
CDR3 protein: CNAKGREMDTDTQYF
CDR3 DNA: TGCAATGCAAAGGGACGGGAGATGGATACAGATACGCAGTATTTT

clone size: many
CDR3 length: 14
J gene: TRBJ1-1
V gene: TRBV6-2/TRBV6-3
D gene: NA
CDR3 protein: CASSYAGMNTEAFF
CDR3 DNA: TGTGCCAGCAGTTACGCCGGAATGAACACTGAAGCTTTCTTT

clone size: NA
CDR3 length: 13
J gene: TRBJ1-3
V gene: TRBV20-1
D gene: NA
CDR3 protein: CSVPRHSGNTIYF
CDR3 DNA: TGCAGTGTCCCGAGGCACTCTGGAAACACCATATATTTT

clone size: NA
CDR3 length: 13
J gene: TRBJ1-3
V gene: TRBV27
D gene: NA
CDR3 protein: CASRTDSGNTIYF
CDR3 DNA: TGTGCCAGCAGAACAGACTCTGGAAACACCATATATTTT

clone size: many
CDR3 length: 19
J gene: TRBJ2-3
V gene: TRBV6-2/TRBV6-3
D gene: TRBD2
CDR3 protein: CASSFLPLGELAGADTQYF
CDR3 DNA: TGTGCCAGCAGTTTTTTGCCCCTCGGAGAACTAGCGGGAGCAGATACGCAGTATTTT